This TCR beta chain appears in the sequencing data of a study of cytomegalovirus exposure and HLA in healthy donors (dated by TCRdb to the late 2010s). About the study as a whole: An earlier analysis of roughly 500 of the donors reported roughly 270 Gb of sequence data and 100 million to 130 million unique TCR beta sequences from some 180 million T cells. An early release covering just under 650 HLA-typed donors comprised about 290 gigabases of sequencing data and 85 million to 100 million unique TCR sequences. A later analysis re-analyzed previously published TCR beta repertoires from 666 donors and added high-resolution HLA genotyping to study TCR occurrence patterns. The study used immunosequencing to profile the T cell repertoires of approximately 630 subjects and linked those repertoires to cytomegalovirus serostatus. To predict cytomegalovirus infection status, the study combined high-throughput TCR immunosequencing, statistical association of individual TCRs with disease status, and machine learning. Of the approximately 400 genotyped donors, over 70% fell in the genetic ancestry cluster associated with self-reported Caucasian donors. Typing coverage varied by locus: roughly 629-640 donors for A, B, C, DRB1 and DQB1; some 520 for DQA1; over 600 for DPA1; roughly 470 for DPB1. In addition to the first cohort of 666 subjects, a separate validation cohort of 100 to 150 different subjects was used. Rather than drawing on any new phenotypic data, the later analysis identified candidate immune exposures from TCR beta sequences and the way those sequences occurred across donors. Every discovery cohort repertoire had been produced on one sequencing platform. The study aimed to test whether signatures of past pathogen exposure could be identified by cataloging public T cell receptors. Both class I and class II loci were covered by HLA typing, at four-digit resolution. Alongside the repertoire data, information on donor age, sex, ethnicity and CMV serostatus was compiled. In a later genetic analysis, genome-wide SNP genotypes for about 65% of the roughly 700 donors were used, and that subset was treated as a discovery cohort. Because of strong linkage in the cohort, five DR-DQ haplotypes were treated as single units for association and clustering. In an earlier analysis of 587 of the donors, high-throughput TCR beta sequencing was used to judge whether each TCR beta V gene segment behaved as functional or pseudogenic. Across 398 genotyped donors of the cohort, an average of about 240,000 unique TCR beta nucleotide sequences per donor were sequenced, and around 20% of those sequences were non-productive. Study-level results and caveats: Correlated functional status among segregating V segments might reflect linkage disequilibrium, but an unknown experimental factor could not be ruled out. A later analysis found that HLA-associated TCR beta chains were more clonally expanded and had lower generation probabilities than equally common non-associated chains. The 87-base-pair reads could not distinguish some IMGT-functional V segments, including TRBV6-2 and TRBV6-3, so those segments were excluded. For the cohort, immune exposure information was limited to CMV serostatus. In a later analysis, TCR association rates were found to vary across HLA loci, with the most associated TCRs seen for DRB1 alleles and the fewest for HLA-C alleles. The study listed over 150 TCR beta chains as associated with cytomegalovirus. The classifier was reported to diagnose cytomegalovirus status with high specificity and sensitivity in both the original cohort and the validation cohort. The authors suggested that the approach could potentially be extended to other disease states and immunological phenotypes. In this cohort, only TCR beta chains were sequenced, and detectable features were limited by the absence of alpha or paired-chain data. An earlier analysis of approximately 530 of the donors showed that most TCR beta V segments appeared in productive rearrangements either about 87% or about 30% of the time, which broadly matched IMGT annotations. While some public TCRs were present in many individuals, most TCR sequences turned up only very rarely across donors. In a later analysis, several top co-occurrence clusters were reported to appear linked to parvovirus B19, influenza, CMV and Epstein-Barr virus. Roughly uniform sequencing depth across donors was assumed in presence/absence analyses, although this assumption may not hold. According to a later analysis, most CMV-associated TCR beta chains appeared to be HLA-restricted, and the HLA associations seemed to be driven largely by CMV exposure. In vitro tests confirmed that three of the cytomegalovirus-associated TCR beta chains recognize cytomegalovirus antigens. A later analysis associated about 17,000 TCR beta sequences with specific HLA alleles at a false discovery rate of 0.05. When HLA alleles, especially DR and DQ, strongly co-occurred, attributing TCR associations to individual alleles was difficult. A further reported finding was that TCR beta sequences accurately predicted the HLA-A and HLA-B alleles for most subjects in the first cohort. Because HLA typing was missing for some donors at each locus, association tests included only the typed subset. The sequencing pipeline was judged likely to have produced a cluster of highly shared sequence variants as a technical artifact. Because counts were too low, about 18 rarely observed V segments, including chromosome 9 orphons, were excluded from the earlier analysis of about 500 of the donors. In a later genetic analysis, fewer N-insertions in productive TCRs were reported among donors in an Asian-associated ancestry cluster than the roughly 700-donor mean. In a later genetic analysis, a missense DCLRE1C variant was associated with V-gene and J-gene trimming of TCR beta chains, and the association was replicated in an independent cohort.

Library preparation used the immunoSEQ multiplex PCR assay. A mixture of 60 forward primers for TCR Vbeta segments and 13 reverse primers for TCR Jbeta segments was used in the multiplex PCR. Amplification of the CDR3 region of rearranged TCR beta genes was performed with a multiplex PCR assay on genomic DNA. On the Illumina HiSeq System, the amplified TCR beta libraries were sequenced as 87-base-pair reads. Concerning the study's data processing: A later analysis tallied about 77 million unique TCR beta chains across the roughly 610 repertoires, and approximately 9.9 million of those chains were shared by two or more donors. Raw reads were error-corrected and collapsed into unique sequences with a nearest-neighbor algorithm that merged closely related sequences to remove PCR and sequencing errors. CDR3 sequences were aligned to IMGT reference sequences to assign V, D and J gene segments. For a sequence to be retained, a match of at least six nucleotides was required to both a V gene segment and a J gene segment. A rearrangement counted as productive if the CDR3 had no stop codons and remained in frame with V and J, and every other rearrangement counted as non-productive. Following IMGT convention, CDR3 was defined as the stretch from the second conserved V-encoded cysteine up to the conserved J-encoded phenylalanine. In an earlier analysis of more than 550 of the donors, sequences lacking an unambiguous match to a single V gene segment were excluded. In an earlier analysis of several hundred of the donors, V segments were called functional above 56.7% productive rearrangements and were called segregating when the between-donor standard deviation exceeded 5%. To diagnose cytomegalovirus status from the catalog of TCR beta chain sequences, a statistical classification framework was built. In a later analysis, TCR nucleotide sequences were compared against IMGT/GENE-DB human TR gene sequences so that V and J genes could be assigned. In a later analysis, CDR3 sequences and most-parsimonious VDJ recombination scenarios were assigned using the TCRdist pipeline. In a later analysis, each TCR beta chain was defined by its CDR3 amino acid sequence together with its V-gene family, and reads without a unique V-gene family were excluded. In a later analysis, nearly 600 highly shared, low-generation-probability nucleotide sequences were removed to address suspected cross-contamination and a sequencing artifact. A later analysis calculated a clonal expansion index for each public chain from normalized within-repertoire ranks of inferred template counts. In a later analysis, generation probabilities were computed using a VDJ recombination model fitted to out-of-frame rearrangements, and the results were checked against IGoR. In a later analysis, TCR-TCR, TCR-HLA and TCR-CMV co-occurrence was scored with hypergeometric tests, and a repertoire-size bias correction was applied to TCR pairs. To estimate false discovery rates, a later analysis permuted the HLA or CMV assignments 20 times. In a later analysis, co-occurring TCRs were grouped using DBSCAN, with TCRdist sequence similarity added in when clustering inside HLA-allele-positive subsets. Co-occurrence clustering excluded repertoires with fewer than 30,000 or more than 120,000 public chains, plus five with anomalous nucleotide sharing. TCRdb carries this immuneACCESS record with in-frame sequences only. Its versions omit some clonotypes, under half of them owing to an unresolved V gene in the studies checked, with the rest unexplained. V, J and clone size were drawn from that table, and D and trimming were deduced from the DNA. The table for this sample lists under 200,000 clones; around 72% of them were counted only once. Of the sample, approximately 1.5% is held by the ten largest clones.

CDR1 and CDR2 were assigned from the germline V gene as MNHNS and SASEGT. V is pruned by 8 bases and J by 1 base, leaving 4 bases of the junction without a gene match. The CDR3 covers 14 residues, taking in both the cysteine and the phenylalanine. The retained sequence is limited to the CDR3, 42 bases, with the frame set at the first base. Turning to this clone: Its antigen is currently not known. Base qualities were left out, and no much larger clone turns up one base away.

In total, 600 or so healthy bone marrow donors made up the cohort. At the time of sampling, every cohort member was nominally healthy, though immune exposures that went unrecorded were likely present. The donor tested CMV seronegative and was one of the 352 seronegative cohort members. A peripheral blood sample was collected from each donor, and TCR beta sequencing was performed on peripheral blood mononuclear cells. The Qiagen DNeasy Blood Extraction Kit was used to extract genomic DNA from the blood cell samples. Recombination connected TRBV6-1 to TRBJ1-3; the central 8 bases match TRBD1. The sample consisted of PBMCs. This TCR was sampled from a man aged 50 to 59 in good health and CMV-seronegative. The CDR3 has the sequence CASLTGVSGNTIYF. Read as DNA, the sequence is TGTGCCAGCTTGACAGGGGTTTCTGGAAACACCATATATTTT.